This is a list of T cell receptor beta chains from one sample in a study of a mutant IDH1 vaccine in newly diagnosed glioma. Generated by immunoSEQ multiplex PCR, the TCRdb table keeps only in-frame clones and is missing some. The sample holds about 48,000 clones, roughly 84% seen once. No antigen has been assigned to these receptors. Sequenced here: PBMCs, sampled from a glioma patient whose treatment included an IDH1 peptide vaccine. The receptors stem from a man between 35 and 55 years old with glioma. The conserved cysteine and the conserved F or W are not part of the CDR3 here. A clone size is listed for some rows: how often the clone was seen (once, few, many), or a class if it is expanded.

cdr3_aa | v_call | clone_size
ASSYRSLRNEQF | TRBV6-6 | once
ASSARTGELEQY | TRBV5-1 | few
ASSSDVDSSPLH | TRBV7-6 | few
ASSLNRGATDTQY | TRBV5-1 | once
ASSFGTNNEQF | TRBV5-4 | -
ASSSLGGGDYRF | TRBV7-2 | -
ASSSKGLSNTEAF | TRBV5-4 | few
ASRRGNTIY | TRBV5-1 | -
ASSIQGSETQY | TRBV19 | few
ASSSLGPPQTDEQF | TRBV5-1 | -
ASSYGGTDTQY | TRBV6-5 | -
AIRGQGEAF | TRBV10-3 | -
ASSMLTVRAKNIQY | TRBV19 | -
ASRLRQGAIFEQY | TRBV7-2 | -
ASSLGRNYGYT | TRBV27 | -
ASSSQGGTEAF | TRBV6-5 | -
ASSRSGGDGETQY | TRBV5-1 | -
ASSSDTYGYT | TRBV5-1 | -
ASSGRPQETQY | TRBV6-6 | few
ASRDRGRPETQY | TRBV7-8 | -
ASSPSGQKVNTEAF | TRBV7-2 | few
ASSNGGLASEQY | TRBV5-4 | -
ASSVLQGAGSTIY | TRBV6-1 | -
AWSPQLGVAVYEQY | TRBV30 | -
ASSSTGGAVYGYT | TRBV5-1 | -
ASSQGVNTEAF | TRBV18 | -
ASSLASAYEQY | TRBV7-6 | -
ASSHLGLGTDTQY | TRBV5-1 | -
ASSLGLANGELF | TRBV5-1 | few
ASRINQNTEAF | TRBV5-1 | once
ASSLGQAYSPLH | TRBV5-6 | -
ASSLEDRGYGYT | TRBV5-6 | -
ASSLARASGIYNEQF | TRBV7-9 | few
ASQGVDRLNQPQH | TRBV19 | -
ASMHRPGELF | TRBV27 | -
ASSITSGGRGELF | TRBV19 | -
AWSGAGGWQY | TRBV30 | -
ASSRTRDYEQY | TRBV7-8 | -